Below are 20 T cell receptor beta chains sequenced from a single sample in a study of patients and donors after allogeneic stem cell transplantation. TCRdb independently ran MiXCR on the RT-PCR reads; one entry per CDR3 protein. The table lists 920,000 or so distinct CDR3 sequences, roughly 18% of them singletons. Sequencing input: blood, either unsorted or a sorted T cell fraction (not recorded which). These receptor sequences come from a human donor who was either an allogeneic HSCT recipient or a stem cell or donor lymphocyte infusion donor (not recorded which). It is not recorded whose cells these are; they may come from a transplant donor.

The V call is TRBV7-2, the J call TRBJ1-4; no firm D call. There are 15 residues in the CDR3. Trimming removed 3 bases at V and 4 bases at J, with 12 bases between. Germline-derived CDR1 and CDR2 are SGHTA and FQGNSA. CDR3 coding DNA: TGTGCCAGCAGCTTCCGAAGCCGTGGTAATGAAAAACTGTTTTTT. Its translation: CASSFRSRGNEKLFF.

This clonotype was detected only a few times. The V gene is TRBV7-8, the J gene TRBJ2-2, with D tentatively TRBD1 (6 bases). V lost 3 bases and J lost 4, with 9 bases in between. Germline assignment: CDR1 SGHVS and CDR2 FQNEAQ. The CDR3 contains 14 residues. The DNA of the CDR3 is TGTGCCAGCAGCTTTGGACAGCCCACCGGGGAGCTGTTTTTT. Encoded protein: CASSFGQPTGELFF.

The CDR3 loop reads CASGTFYNEQFF. CDR3 sequence (DNA): TGTGCCAGCGGGACGTTTTACAATGAGCAGTTCTTC. The chain links TRBV11-2 to TRBJ2-1, with D perhaps matching TRBD1 or TRBD2 (5 bases each). V was shortened by 8 bases and J by 4 bases, with 9 bases between the two germline ends. The germline V gene has CDR1 SGHAT and CDR2 FQNNGV. The CDR3 is 12 residues long.

The rearrangement joins TRBV11-3 to TRBJ2-5, with D perhaps matching TRBD2 (5 bases). The CDR3 length is 14 residues. V was shortened by 4 bases and J by 5 bases, with 14 bases between the two germline ends. From germline, CDR1 is SGHNT and CDR2 YENEEA. The CDR3 coding sequence is TGTGCCAGCAGCTCGCCTCGGGAAAGGGAGACCCAGTACTTC. It yields the protein CASSSPRERETQYF. Full variable domain (outside the CDR3, taken from reference TRBV11-3 and TRBJ2-5): EAGVVQSPRYKIIEKKQPVAFWCNPISGHNTLYWYLQNLGQGPELLIRYENEEAVDDSQLPKDRFSAERLKGVDSTLKIQPAELGDSAVYLCASSSPRERETQYFGPGTRLLVL.

In its sample, this clonotype was seen a few times. V usage is TRBV9 and J usage is TRBJ2-3; 8 nucleotides align to TRBD2. The V gene's germline CDR1 is SGDLS and CDR2 YYNGEE. The CDR3 consists of 16 residues. V shed 0 bases and J 4 bases; nucleotides not matched to a gene: 7. The CDR3 loop reads CASSVEGLGRPDTQYF. In DNA form, the CDR3 reads TGTGCCAGCAGCGTAGAGGGACTAGGAAGACCAGATACGCAGTATTTT.

In this sample, this clonotype turned up a few times. The chain recombines TRBV29-1 with TRBJ2-7, with 9 bases aligning to TRBD1. The CDR3 covers 15 residues. CDR1 and CDR2 (germline): SQVTM, ANQGSEA. With V trimmed by 6 bases and J by 0 bases, 9 bases remained unmatched. The DNA for the CDR3 is TGCAGCGTCGTTCTGACAGGGGGGAGCTCCTACGAGCAGTACTTC. As protein: CSVVLTGGSSYEQYF.

The CDR3 sequence: CASSSRGLAPDTQYF. The DNA of the CDR3 is TGTGCCAGCAGCTCTAGGGGACTAGCGCCAGATACGCAGTATTTT. The chain joins TRBV7-2 to TRBJ2-3, with TRBD2 identical over 10 bases. V gave up 4 bases and J gave up 4 bases; unmatched junction bases: 5. The germline V gene has CDR1 SGHTA and CDR2 FQGNSA. The CDR3 spans 15 residues.

The genes are TRBV6-6 and TRBJ2-1; D assignment may be TRBD1 or TRBD2 (6 bases each). V was cut by 4 bases and J by 9 bases, with 7 bases left in between. The CDR3 consists of 11 residues. Germline V lookup: CDR1 MNHNY, CDR2 SVGAGI (reference sequence). CDR3 residues: CASSSGAEQFF. DNA for the CDR3: TGTGCCAGCAGTTCGGGGGCTGAGCAGTTCTTC.

This clonotype was seen only a few times. The chain employs TRBV19 and TRBJ2-1, with D perhaps assigned TRBD1 or TRBD2 (5 bases each). Germline-derived CDR1 and CDR2 are LNHDA and SQIVND (reference sequence). Between the trimmed V and J ends, which lost 3 bases and 7 bases, there was a span of 19 bases. There are 16 residues in the CDR3. The CDR3 coding sequence is TGTGCCAGTAGTATGACCGGGGCCAGTTACGGGAATGAGCAGTTCTTC. Translation: CASSMTGASYGNEQFF.

This clonotype was found many times. V usage is TRBV12-3 or TRBV12-4 and J usage is TRBJ2-3; D may match TRBD1 or TRBD2 (6 bases each). There are 15 residues in the CDR3. V lost 7 bases to trimming and J lost 2 bases, with 16 bases between them. Written as DNA, the CDR3 is TGTGCCAGCACCCGGCGGGACATTTTCACAGATACGCAGTATTTT. It translates to CASTRRDIFTDTQYF.

At least ten counts were recorded for this clonotype. The chain links TRBV6-1 to TRBJ1-4, with D maybe TRBD1 (6 bases). The germline CDR1 and CDR2 sequences are MNHNS and SASEGT. The CDR3 has 14 residues. Trimming took 5 bases from V and 10 from J, leaving 17 bases between them. The CDR3, as DNA: TGTGCCAGCAGTCCCGTACAGGGCCCGAGAAAACTGTTTTTT. Translated, it gives CASSPVQGPRKLFF.

The chain joins TRBV3-1 to TRBJ2-4, with D possibly being TRBD1 (6 bases). The CDR3 covers 19 residues. Germline loops: CDR1 LGHDT, CDR2 YNNKEL (reference sequence). With 3 bases removed from V and 1 base from J, the gap between germline ends came to 22 bases. This CDR3 is CASSQKDRSLDMAKNIQYF. The DNA of the CDR3 is TGTGCCAGCAGCCAGAAGGACAGAAGCTTGGACATGGCCAAAAACATTCAGTACTTC.

The chain employs TRBV4-2 and TRBJ2-2, with 8 bases matching TRBD2. J lost 8 bases, V lost 4 bases, and 6 bases had no gene match. There are 14 residues in the CDR3. CDR1 and CDR2 (germline): LGHNA, YNFKEQ. The CDR3 region is CASSPRLAGGELFF. CDR3 DNA: TGTGCCAGCAGCCCCCGGCTAGCGGGTGGGGAGCTGTTTTTT.

As DNA, the CDR3 is TGCAGCGCCCTCCCGGCGGGCGTTGAAAAACTGTTTTTT. It codes for CSALPAGVEKLFF. The chain links TRBV29-1 to TRBJ1-4; D ambiguous. The germline gives CDR1 SQVTM, CDR2 ANQGSEA. The V and J ends lost 7 bases and 7 bases respectively, with 16 bases between them. The CDR3 consists of 13 residues.

This clonotype was seen repeatedly, ten times or more. This chain connects TRBV6-1 to TRBJ1-5; TRBD1 aligns across 9 bases. The CDR3 has 15 residues. Trimming at V came to 5 bases and at J to 5 bases, leaving 7 bases not matched to a gene. CDR1 MNHNS and CDR2 SASEGT come from the germline V gene. The CDR3 loop is CASSRKQGADQPQHF. DNA of the CDR3: TGTGCCAGCAGTCGAAAACAGGGGGCCGATCAGCCCCAGCATTTT.

The genes are TRBV7-6 and TRBJ2-5; D uncertain. CDR3 size: 15 residues. With 5 bases removed from V and 5 bases from J, the gap between germline ends came to 18 bases. CDR1 and CDR2 from the germline V gene are SGHVS and FNYEAQ. CDR3 nucleotides: TGTGCCAGCAGCCCCATTTTGGTCAACGGGGAGACCCAGTACTTC. It yields the protein CASSPILVNGETQYF.

This rearrangement joins TRBV2 to TRBJ2-3; no reliable D call. The ends were cut back, 5 bases at V and 4 bases at J, with 10 bases in the middle. Germline V gene lookup returns CDR1 SNHLY and CDR2 FYNNEI. The CDR3 is 13 residues long. The CDR3 sequence is CASSKQISDTQYF. CDR3 bases: TGTGCCAGCAGTAAACAAATCTCAGATACGCAGTATTTT.

This clonotype was counted at least ten times. The chain joins TRBV6-5 to TRBJ1-2, with D possibly matching TRBD1 (5 bases). Trimming cost V 0 bases and J 6 bases, with 5 bases left between them. CDR3 length equals 12 residues. Germline V gene sequence: CDR1 MNHEY, CDR2 SVGAGI. The chain's CDR3 is CASSYSGDGYTF. CDR3 coding DNA: TGTGCCAGCAGTTACTCGGGGGATGGCTACACCTTC.

The V gene is TRBV5-5, the J gene TRBJ2-1, with a tentative D call TRBD2 (6 bases). From germline, CDR1 is SGHKS and CDR2 YYEKEE (reference sequence). The CDR3 spans 13 residues. V lost 2 bases to trimming and J lost 8 bases, with 11 bases between them. Written as DNA, the CDR3 is TGTGCCAGCAGCTTTCGAGAGCGGGATGAGCAGTTCTTC. This codes for CASSFRERDEQFF. The whole variable domain, filled in from reference TRBV5-5 and TRBJ2-1, reads DAGVTQSPTHLIKTRGQQVTLRCSPISGHKSVSWYQQVLGQGPQFIFQYYEKEERGRGNFPDRFSARQFPNYSSELNVNALLLGDSALYLCASSFRERDEQFFGPGTRLTVL.

The table lists this clonotype with a few counts. The V gene is TRBV10-3, the J gene TRBJ2-2, with 11 bases that match TRBD2. Per the germline V gene, CDR1 is ENHRY and CDR2 is SYGVKD. The V segment lost 4 bases and the J segment 1 base; nucleotides outside the gene matches: 2. The CDR3 is 16 residues long. The CDR3 here is CAISGLAGKNTGELFF. CDR3 nucleotide sequence: TGTGCCATCAGTGGACTAGCGGGAAAGAACACCGGGGAGCTGTTTTTT.